Below, one T cell receptor (beta chain) is given with its context. These data come from a study of T cell changes during pregnancy in multiple sclerosis. V was cut by 0 bases and J by 8 bases, with 16 bases left in between. Germline CDR1 and CDR2: ENHRY and SYGVKD. This CDR3 is 15 amino acids long. Assay: immunoSEQ multiplex PCR; the TCRdb copy retains only in-frame clones and omits some. The repertoire holds about 79,000 clones, with about 93% as singletons. The rearrangement joins TRBV10-3 to TRBJ1-2; D uncertain. This sequence originates from a female donor with multiple sclerosis, enrolled in a pregnancy study. The sequencing used CD4+ T cells from peripheral blood mononuclear cells, collected in the second trimester of pregnancy. CDR3 DNA: TGTGCCATCAGTGAGTCGTGGCCTATCACGGGGGGCTACACCTTC. It is translated as CAISESWPITGGYTF.